The T cell receptor (beta chain) under discussion was sequenced for a study of follicular helper T cells after annual influenza vaccination. In the study overall: Days 0, 7 and 28 post-vaccination were the blood draw times. General study points: Just roughly 10-23% of cells analyzed had recovered productive TCRB sequences.

Described time point: 2014-2015 season, pre-vaccination. No donor had influenza vaccine in the prior 6 months; all lived in the community. Of note for this clone: Antigen specificity is unknown.

This CDR3 is 12 amino acids long. Trimming took off 7 bases at V and 3 bases at J, with 10 bases between the two ends. Germline V gene sequence: CDR1 LNHDA, CDR2 SQIVND (reference sequence). The protocol was immunoSEQ multiplex PCR, while the TCRdb copy is restricted to in-frame clones and leaves out a portion. The sample contains more than 10,000 clones, 75% to 85% of which appear only once. Sequenced material: CXCR5- memory CD4+ T cells sorted from blood, taken on the day of influenza vaccination. The sequence came from an adult who received the influenza vaccine. V is TRBV19 and J is TRBJ2-7; either TRBD1 or TRBD2 may fit D (5 bases each). Here the CDR3 DNA reads TGTGCCAGTAAGGGGAGTCTCTACGAGCAGTACTTC. Its protein is CASKGSLYEQYF.